This passage covers 18 T cell receptor beta chains from one sample sequenced in a study of T cells in Graves' hyperthyroidism and ophthalmopathy. Template material for amplifying TCR beta CDR3 regions consisted of RNA transcripts. A first-round RT-PCR of the TCR CDR3 used the HTBI primer set. MiXCR, applied by TCRdb to the multiplex PCR reads, yields one record per CDR3 protein. The sample yields hundreds of thousands of distinct CDR3 sequences, around 16% seen once. The sequenced sample was blood. The source is a woman in her late teens or twenties with Graves' hyperthyroidism.

At least ten counts were recorded for this clonotype. The chain combines TRBV2 with TRBJ1-1, with 10 bases that match TRBD1. With 8 bases clipped from V and 4 bases from J, the junction kept 7 bases outside the gene matches. The CDR3 consists of 14 residues. CDR1 SNHLY and CDR2 FYNNEI come from the germline V gene. The CDR3 DNA reads TGTGCCAGCGCTCTTAGGACAGGGGGCACTGAAGCTTTCTTT. Its protein product is CASALRTGGTEAFF.

The chain recombines TRBV28 with TRBJ1-1, with 7 bases that match TRBD1. V lost 6 bases and J lost 4; bases outside the gene matches: 11. Germline V gene data show CDR1 as MDHEN and CDR2 as SYDVKM. The CDR3 runs 15 residues. The CDR3 DNA follows: TGTGCCAGCAGCCGCACTGGGACAGTCGGCACTGAAGCTTTCTTT. Encoded protein: CASSRTGTVGTEAFF.

The CDR3 region is CASSPAAFKEKLFF. The CDR3, as DNA: TGTGCCAGCAGCCCCGCGGCCTTCAAAGAAAAACTGTTTTTT. The chain uses TRBV9 and TRBJ1-4, with D unresolved. The germline V gene has CDR1 SGDLS and CDR2 YYNGEE. The length of the CDR3 is 14 residues. Trimming left V 4 bases short and J 8 bases short, with 15 bases between. Looking up the rest from reference TRBV9 and TRBJ1-4 gives the full variable domain: DSGVTQTPKHLITATGQRVTLRCSPRSGDLSVYWYQQSLDQGLQFLIQYYNGEERAKGNILERFSAQQFPDLHSELNLSSLELGDSALYFCASSPAAFKEKLFFGSGTQLSVL.

This clonotype was observed at least ten times. The rearrangement joins TRBV10-3 to TRBJ2-7, with D unresolved. The CDR3 spans 11 residues. The germline V gene encodes CDR1 ENHRY and CDR2 SYGVKD. Trimming left V 4 bases short and J 9 bases short, with 10 bases between. CDR3 residues: CAISASAGQYF. CDR3 nucleotides: TGTGCCATCAGTGCATCGGCAGGGCAGTACTTC.

This clonotype was counted a few times. V and J are TRBV6-1 and TRBJ1-6; 8 bases map to TRBD1. Germline V lookup: CDR1 MNHNS, CDR2 SASEGT. The V and J ends lost 6 bases and 14 bases, in that order; junction bases with no gene match: 12. This CDR3 is 14 amino acids long. The CDR3 DNA reads as TGTGCCAGCAGCCTGGACAGGGTTGTCGTATCCCTCCACTTT. Protein sequence: CASSLDRVVVSLHF.

This chain uses TRBV13 with TRBJ2-6; unclear D gene. The V gene lost 4 bases and the J gene lost 2 bases, with 9 bases spanning the gap. Germline CDR1 and CDR2: PRHDT and FYEKMQ (reference sequence). CDR3 length: 15 amino acids. The CDR3 sequence is CASSSLVTGANVLTF. CDR3 coding DNA: TGTGCCAGCAGCTCCCTTGTGACTGGGGCCAACGTCCTGACTTTC.

This clonotype was found many times. The J gene is TRBJ1-3, the V gene TRBV11-1; D is possibly TRBD1 (5 bases). Germline V lookup: CDR1 SGHAT, CDR2 FQDESV (reference sequence). This CDR3 region has 17 residues. Trimming stripped 5 bases from V and 4 bases from J, with 21 bases between. Here the CDR3 DNA reads TGTGCCAGCAGCCCCGGCGGGACGGCCTTAGGAGGAAACACCATATATTTT. As protein: CASSPGGTALGGNTIYF.

This chain uses TRBV14 with TRBJ1-1; D call uncertain. V lost 4 bases, J lost 5 bases, and 14 bases lay in between. The CDR3 sequence is 14 residues long. Germline CDR1 reads SGHDN; CDR2 reads FVKESK. CDR3 bases: TGTGCCAGCAGCCCCCTTAGCAGTAATACTGAAGCTTTCTTT. Translating gives CASSPLSSNTEAFF.

This clonotype was seen repeatedly, ten times or more. The rearrangement links TRBV5-1 to TRBJ2-1; 9 nucleotides agree with TRBD1. Germline trimming cut 2 bases from V and 7 bases from J; bases unmatched to any gene: 7. Germline lookup yields CDR1 SGHRS and CDR2 YFSETQ. This CDR3 has 15 residues. CDR3 DNA sequence: TGCGCCAGCAGCTTCAAGGGGACAGGGAGGAATGAGCAGTTCTTC. Amino acids: CASSFKGTGRNEQFF.

J is TRBJ1-2 and V is TRBV20-1; a possible D gene is TRBD1 (5 bases). CDR1 is DFQATT, CDR2 SNEGSKA, per germline (reference sequence). Between the trimmed V and J ends, which lost 0 bases and 1 base, there was a span of 9 bases. This CDR3 spans 14 amino acids. In DNA, the CDR3 is TGCAGTGCTAGAGATGGGGGTCATAACTATGGCTACACCTTC. It specifies CSARDGGHNYGYTF.

The chain has TRBV20-1 and TRBJ2-3; D call uncertain. The CDR3 sequence is 13 residues long. Germline loops: CDR1 DFQATT, CDR2 SNEGSKA (reference sequence). V dropped 7 bases and J dropped 3 bases, with 14 bases sitting between them. The CDR3 region has the DNA TGCAGTGTCAGAGGCCAGTCAACAGATACGCAGTATTTT. Protein: CSVRGQSTDTQYF.

The chain has TRBV20-1 and TRBJ2-7; D uncertain. Germline CDR1 and CDR2: DFQATT and SNEGSKA (reference sequence). V was clipped by 5 bases and J by 2 bases, with 7 bases between them. This CDR3 comprises 11 residues. In nucleotides, the CDR3 is TGCAGTGCTTATTCAACCTACGAGCAGTACTTC. Its protein is CSAYSTYEQYF.

The chain links TRBV19 to TRBJ2-3; D is perhaps TRBD2 (6 bases). V lost 0 bases, J lost 0 bases, and 10 bases lay in between. CDR1 LNHDA and CDR2 SQIVND come from the germline V gene (reference sequence). This CDR3 is 16 amino acids long. Here the CDR3 reads CASSIDKGTSTDTQYF. CDR3 nucleotide sequence: TGTGCCAGTAGTATAGATAAGGGGACTAGCACAGATACGCAGTATTTT.

The chain joins TRBV6-1 to TRBJ1-2; D might be TRBD1 (5 bases). The length of the CDR3 is 15 residues. Trimming took off 7 bases at V and 8 bases at J, with 23 bases between the two ends. Germline lookup yields CDR1 MNHNS and CDR2 SASEGT. The CDR3: CASTPGADSSRGYTF. The CDR3 coding sequence is TGTGCCAGCACCCCCGGGGCAGATTCGTCTAGGGGCTACACCTTC.

This clonotype was observed at least ten times. CDR3 region: CASSLGIWGGPEAFF. DNA of the CDR3: TGTGCCAGCAGCTTAGGGATCTGGGGCGGGCCTGAAGCTTTCTTT. This chain connects TRBV7-8 to TRBJ1-1, with a possible D match to TRBD1 (5 bases). V was clipped by 1 base and J by 6 bases, with 15 bases between them. The CDR3 totals 15 residues. The germline CDR1 and CDR2 sequences are SGHVS and FQNEAQ.

This clonotype was seen at least ten times. The chain combines TRBV3-1 with TRBJ1-1; 7 positions match TRBD1. Germline-derived CDR1 and CDR2 are LGHDT and YNNKEL (reference sequence). V shed 8 bases, J shed 8 bases, and the junction held 5 bases outside the gene matches. The CDR3 is made up of 11 amino acids. This CDR3 is CASSQGGEAFF. The CDR3 DNA reads TGTGCCAGCTCCCAAGGGGGCGAAGCTTTCTTT.

This clonotype has ten or more counts. This CDR3 reads CASSLFDSSYEQYF. The CDR3, as DNA: TGTGCCAGCAGTTTATTTGACAGCTCCTACGAGCAGTACTTC. The chain joins TRBV12-3 or TRBV12-4 to TRBJ2-7; D may be TRBD1 (5 bases). This CDR3 is 14 amino acids long. V was clipped by 2 bases and J by 0 bases, with 8 bases between them.

The V gene is TRBV3-1, the J gene TRBJ2-1; TRBD2 matches at 9 bases. V trimming: 1 base; J trimming: 5 bases; junction bases outside the gene matches: 6. Germline lookup yields CDR1 LGHDT and CDR2 YNNKEL (reference sequence). CDR3 length equals 16 residues. CDR3 loop: CASSQVSASGNNEQFF. CDR3 DNA sequence: TGTGCCAGCAGCCAAGTGTCGGCTAGCGGGAACAATGAGCAGTTCTTC.